This TCR beta chain was sequenced during a study of cytomegalovirus exposure and HLA in healthy donors. Study outcomes and limitations: The number of N-insertions in an Asian-associated ancestry cluster was reportedly below the 666-donor mean in a later analysis.

Primers: 60 Vbeta forward and 13 Jbeta reverse. The protocol was immunoSEQ multiplex PCR, while the TCRdb copy is restricted to in-frame clones and leaves out a portion. Among about 200,000 clones listed, around 79% were seen once. A remark on this clone: Its antigen is unidentified.

Germline V gene lookup returns CDR1 MGHDK and CDR2 SYGVNS. Trimming stripped 2 bases from V and 6 bases from J, with 11 bases between. This CDR3 region has 13 residues. Material: PBMCs. This chain uses TRBV25-1 with TRBJ2-7; TRBD1 is a possible D gene (6 bases). The clonotype comes from a girl aged 2-10 years in good health and CMV-seronegative. The CDR3 reads CASSEGGPGEQYF. Here the CDR3 DNA reads TGTGCCAGCAGTGAAGGGGGCCCGGGCGAGCAGTACTTC.